The rows below give T cell receptor beta chains drawn from one sample of a study of blood T cells in healthy people across ages. TCRdb ran MiXCR on the 5' RACE reads and lists one entry per CDR3 protein. Of over a million distinct CDR3 sequences in the sample, about 25% were seen once. The same sample was also studied in work on T cells of mothers and their children.

The sample comprised blood. The receptors shown here come from a girl aged 2-10 years in good health. The conserved cysteine and the conserved F or W are not part of the CDR3 here. Fields, in order: J gene, clone size, V gene, CDR3 protein. A clone size is listed for some rows: how often the clone was seen (once, few, many), or a class if it is expanded.

j_call: TRBJ1-1; clone_size: .; v_call: TRBV4-2; cdr3_aa: ASSQTGTTEAF
j_call: TRBJ1-1; clone_size: .; v_call: TRBV2; cdr3_aa: ASILPDKTVLSTEAF
j_call: TRBJ1-1; clone_size: .; v_call: TRBV6-1; cdr3_aa: ASSQSGAVAAMNTEAF
j_call: TRBJ1-1; clone_size: .; v_call: TRBV7-9; cdr3_aa: ASSSLRAAINTEAF
j_call: .; clone_size: .; v_call: TRBV27; cdr3_aa: ANIPFQDRVFVSEQF
j_call: TRBJ2-2; clone_size: .; v_call: TRBV7-3; cdr3_aa: ASSLLRGGDTGELF
j_call: TRBJ2-2; clone_size: few; v_call: TRBV29-1; cdr3_aa: SVDGGLDTGELF
j_call: .; clone_size: .; v_call: TRBV29-1; cdr3_aa: SASVSQGGFEQY
j_call: TRBJ2-5; clone_size: few; v_call: TRBV27; cdr3_aa: ASSGNSQETQY
j_call: .; clone_size: few; v_call: TRBV4-3; cdr3_aa: ASSQLAGGNNEQF
j_call: TRBJ2-5; clone_size: few; v_call: TRBV5-1; cdr3_aa: ASSLRVGIAGGSETQY
j_call: TRBJ2-1; clone_size: .; v_call: TRBV20-1; cdr3_aa: SASTQERADNEQF
j_call: TRBJ2-7; clone_size: .; v_call: TRBV11-2; cdr3_aa: ASQDLSSYEQY
j_call: TRBJ2-1; clone_size: few; v_call: TRBV6-5; cdr3_aa: ASSSISYNEQF
j_call: .; clone_size: .; v_call: TRBV29-1; cdr3_aa: SVEGLNGRAVNEQF
j_call: TRBJ2-2; clone_size: many; v_call: TRBV7-2; cdr3_aa: ASSLVAGDTGELF
j_call: TRBJ2-5; clone_size: few; v_call: TRBV6-5; cdr3_aa: ASSSTGRVRETQY
j_call: TRBJ1-1; clone_size: .; v_call: TRBV20-1; cdr3_aa: SAMGPMNTEAF
j_call: TRBJ1-2; clone_size: few; v_call: TRBV12-3/TRBV12-4; cdr3_aa: ASSNDGTGMGGYT
j_call: TRBJ1-2; clone_size: .; v_call: TRBV12-3/TRBV12-4; cdr3_aa: ASSYNYGHT
j_call: TRBJ2-4; clone_size: .; v_call: TRBV27; cdr3_aa: ASRPLDSLAKNIQY
j_call: TRBJ2-2; clone_size: few; v_call: TRBV5-1; cdr3_aa: ASSSVRSGRINTGELF
j_call: TRBJ1-2; clone_size: few; v_call: TRBV5-6; cdr3_aa: ASSLSHATALYGYT
j_call: TRBJ2-5; clone_size: .; v_call: TRBV20-1; cdr3_aa: SAIKEETQY
j_call: TRBJ2-3; clone_size: .; v_call: TRBV7-3; cdr3_aa: ASSWTSGNQGDTQY
j_call: TRBJ2-7; clone_size: .; v_call: TRBV29-1; cdr3_aa: SGHLVKGAYYEQY
j_call: TRBJ2-5; clone_size: .; v_call: TRBV7-9; cdr3_aa: ASSLASTWTQY
j_call: TRBJ1-1; clone_size: few; v_call: TRBV9; cdr3_aa: ASSVSFGTEAF
j_call: TRBJ2-1; clone_size: few; v_call: TRBV12-5; cdr3_aa: ASGPSSNEQF
j_call: TRBJ2-1; clone_size: .; v_call: TRBV27; cdr3_aa: ASSPGWGGTNEQF
j_call: TRBJ2-1; clone_size: few; v_call: TRBV7-9; cdr3_aa: ASSPTLREYEQF
j_call: TRBJ2-7; clone_size: .; v_call: TRBV7-9; cdr3_aa: ASSSSSGARSYEQY
j_call: TRBJ2-2; clone_size: few; v_call: TRBV2; cdr3_aa: ASSLTSLAGELF
j_call: TRBJ1-4; clone_size: few; v_call: TRBV12-3/TRBV12-4; cdr3_aa: ASNNVRGQAEKLF